This T cell receptor beta chain comes out of a study of shared clonotypes between healthy human individuals. About the study: Three plates each covered CD4 naive and memory; CD8 naive two, CD8 memory one. Broader study findings: Sharing of clonotypes among donors was expected to vary with sequencing depth. Naive subsets typically showed greater estimated richness than memory subsets.

Generated by immunoSEQ multiplex PCR, the TCRdb table keeps only in-frame clones and is missing some. The sample gives around 1.6 million clones, 95% to 99% of which show up once; about 0.45% is in the top ten. Germline V gene lookup returns CDR1 SNHLY and CDR2 FYNNEI. V lost 7 bases, J lost 0 bases, and 5 bases stayed unmatched. CDR3 length: 14 residues. This clone was seen once. Its antigen is unknown. Sequenced sample: naive CD4+ T cells sorted from blood. The subset was: CD45RA+ positively selected. This TCR derives from a young man in good health. The chain joins TRBV2 to TRBJ1-2; 7 nucleotides align to TRBD1. The CDR3 region is CASMRTGTNYGYTF. The DNA of the CDR3 is TGTGCCAGCATGAGGACAGGAACTAACTATGGCTACACCTTC. Combining the CDR3 with reference TRBV2 and TRBJ1-2 gives the whole variable domain EPEVTQTPSHQVTQMGQEVILRCVPISNHLYFYWYRQILGQKVEFLVSFYNNEISEKSEIFDDQFSVERPDGSNFTLKIRSTKLEDSAMYFCASMRTGTNYGYTFGSGTRLTVV.